This TCR beta chain appears in the sequencing data of a study of glioma-infiltrating T cells (TCRdb year 2016). About the investigation overall: Glioma tissue, non-neoplastic brain tissue and matched peripheral blood mononuclear cells were used as sources from which TCR alpha- and beta-chain repertoires were sequenced. To gauge divergence between tissue and blood T-cell populations, every tissue-infiltrating repertoire was compared against the peripheral blood repertoire from the same patient. Three low-grade glioma patients, several primary glioblastoma patients and three non-glioma patients contributing non-neoplastic brain tissue were included in the paired cohort. The paper as a whole reports these results and caveats: Group comparisons rested on small numbers: three non-neoplastic, three low-grade glioma and fewer than 10 glioblastoma patients. VJ-independent divergence between tissue and blood was lower than expected in non-neoplastic patients but higher than expected in all gliomas, particularly low-grade gliomas. Only a very small number of CDR3 sequences turned up in both tissue and blood, a result put down to high CDR3 diversity combined with limited sampling.

TCR alpha and beta CDR3 regions were amplified with the iRepertoire nested amplicon-rescue multiplex PCR (arm-PCR) platform from RNA. One-step reverse transcription and amplification used about 95-450 ng of tissue mRNA or PBMC total RNA as input. After bead purification, a secondary multiplex PCR added Illumina adapters, and libraries were gel-purified between 200 and 400 bp. Demultiplexing relied on internal 6-nucleotide barcodes carried by the libraries. Sequencing of the libraries was done on an Illumina MiSeq using 2x220 or 2x250 nucleotide paired-end reads. Processing in the source paper ran as follows. Paired reads were merged with FLASH 1.2.11 and aligned to the GRCh37 human genome with BWA-MEM before extracting TRA and TRB reads. An IMGT-derived reference of cassette sequences and CDR3 motifs, with pseudogenes included, was used for V and J assignment. Three-frame translation of reads was performed, and productive CDR3s were defined as those with a C...FGXG motif and no stop codons. A clonotype was defined as a unique combination of a V-J cassette pair and a CDR3 amino acid sequence. Reads were filtered by Hamming distance, with the threshold set by the sequence error rate of each sample in mapped regions. The public reads were reanalyzed by TCRdb: fastp trimming at Q25, MiXCR alignment, in-frame beta chains only. Rows are unified per CDR3 protein, each entry keeping the most common DNA and genes. The V and J calls and clone size come from TCRdb's table, not from the authors' own analysis. Recorded for this sample are some 180,000 distinct CDR3 sequences; 32% of them occurred a single time. 20% of the sample is held by the ten biggest clonotypes.

This clonotype turned up a few times. The target of this receptor is not known. Nothing much larger sits one base from this clone, and base qualities are not available. Sequenced sample: glioma tissue, nonneoplastic brain tissue, or PBMCs (not recorded which). The clonotype comes from a human donor with low-grade glioma or glioblastoma, undergoing nonglioma brain surgery, or in good health (not recorded which).

The CDR3 protein is CASSISRVYGYTF. The DNA sequence follows: TGTGCCAGTAGTATATCCCGCGTCTATGGCTACACCTTC. Rearrangement joined TRBV19 to TRBJ1-2; no D gene is confidently identified. V is clipped by 2 bases and J by 4 bases, and the sequence between their germline boundaries is 8 bases long. CDR1 LNHDA and CDR2 SQIVND were looked up in the germline V gene (reference sequence). The CDR3 spans 13 residues, from the cysteine through the phenylalanine. Only CDR3 DNA remains: 39 bases, in frame from the first base.